This TCR beta chain derives from a study of T-cell memory formation after mild COVID-19. Study-wide findings and caveats: Clones shrinking between day 15 and 85 showed a balanced CD4/CD8 split, and those that grew later tilted toward CD4+. Pre-infection memory contained some responding clones, which suggested that cross-reactive memory had joined.

For this clonotype: Its cognate antigen is unknown.

V was shortened by 4 bases and J by 0 bases, with 14 bases between the two germline ends. The CDR3 loop spans 16 amino acids. From germline, CDR1 is SGHAT and CDR2 FQNNGV. TCRdb used MiXCR to reprocess the 5' RACE reads, holding one entry per CDR3 protein. The sample has 270,000 or so distinct CDR3 sequences, roughly 17% seen once. This chain joins TRBV11-2 and TRBJ2-3; D not resolved. Sample: PBMCs or a T cell subset sorted from them (not recorded which). This sequence originates from a man younger than 35 who had mild COVID-19 (a few samples of this study predate the infection). Cell type and time point are not known. CDR3 nucleotides: TGTGCCAGCAGCTCCCCGGACGGCTCGAGCACAGATACGCAGTATTTT. Translating gives CASSSPDGSSTDTQYF. The entire variable domain, with the rest obtained from reference TRBV11-2 and TRBJ2-3, is as follows: EAGVAQSPRYKIIEKRQSVAFWCNPISGHATLYWYQQILGQGPKLLIQFQNNGVVDDSQLPKDRFSAERLKGVDSTLKIQPAKLEDSAVYLCASSSPDGSSTDTQYFGPGTRLTVL.